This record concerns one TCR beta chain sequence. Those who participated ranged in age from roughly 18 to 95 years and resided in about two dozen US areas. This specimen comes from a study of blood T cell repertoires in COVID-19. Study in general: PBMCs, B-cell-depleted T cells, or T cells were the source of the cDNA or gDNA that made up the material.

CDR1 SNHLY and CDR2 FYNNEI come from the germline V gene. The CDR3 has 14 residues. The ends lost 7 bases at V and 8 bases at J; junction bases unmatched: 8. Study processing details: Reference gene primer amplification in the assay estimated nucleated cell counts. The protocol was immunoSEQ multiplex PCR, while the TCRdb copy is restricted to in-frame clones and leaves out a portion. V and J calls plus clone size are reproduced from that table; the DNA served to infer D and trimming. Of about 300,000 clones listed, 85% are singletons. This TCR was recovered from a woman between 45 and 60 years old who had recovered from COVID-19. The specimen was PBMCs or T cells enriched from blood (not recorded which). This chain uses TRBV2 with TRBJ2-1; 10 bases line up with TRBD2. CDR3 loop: CASTMRGTSDEQFF. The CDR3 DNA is TGTGCCAGCACCATGAGGGGGACTAGCGATGAGCAGTTCTTC.